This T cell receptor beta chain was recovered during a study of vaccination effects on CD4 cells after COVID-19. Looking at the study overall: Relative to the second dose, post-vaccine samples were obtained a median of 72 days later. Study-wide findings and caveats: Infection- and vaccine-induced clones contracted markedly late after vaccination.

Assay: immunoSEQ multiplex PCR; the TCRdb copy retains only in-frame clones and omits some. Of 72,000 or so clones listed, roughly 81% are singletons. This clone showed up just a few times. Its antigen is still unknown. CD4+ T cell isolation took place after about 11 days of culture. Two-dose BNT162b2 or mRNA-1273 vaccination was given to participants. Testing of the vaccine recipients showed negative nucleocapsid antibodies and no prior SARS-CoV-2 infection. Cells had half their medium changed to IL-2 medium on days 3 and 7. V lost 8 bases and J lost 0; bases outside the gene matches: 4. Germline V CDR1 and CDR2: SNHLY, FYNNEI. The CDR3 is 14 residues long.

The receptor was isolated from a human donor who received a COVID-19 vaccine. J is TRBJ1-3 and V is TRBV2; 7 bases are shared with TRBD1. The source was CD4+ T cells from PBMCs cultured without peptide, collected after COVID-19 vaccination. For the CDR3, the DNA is TGTGCCAGCCGGACAGGCTTCTCTGGAAACACCATATATTTT. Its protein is CASRTGFSGNTIYF.